A single sample gave rise to the 30 T cell receptor beta chains below, sequenced in a study of T cell responses to AZD1222 COVID-19 vaccine. The data were produced by immunoSEQ multiplex PCR, yet TCRdb's version contains in-frame clones alone and is incomplete. Here the sample spans 65,000 to 70,000 clones, 75% to 85% being singletons. Specimen: peripheral blood, collected on day 0 of AZD1222 vaccination. All receptors come from an adult in good health.

The chain employs TRBV30 and TRBJ2-5; 12 bases are shared with TRBD2. Germline loops: CDR1 GTSNPN, CDR2 SVGIG (reference sequence). V trimming: 2 bases; J trimming: 7 bases; junction bases outside the gene matches: 8. The CDR3 is made up of 15 amino acids. The CDR3 coding sequence is TGTGCCTGGAGTTCTCTAGCGGGGGGGCCGGGGACCCAGTACTTC. It codes for CAWSSLAGGPGTQYF.

The chain uses TRBV5-1 and TRBJ2-2; D not resolved. Per germline, CDR1 SGHRS and CDR2 YFSETQ. The CDR3 extends over 15 amino acids. Trimming took off 1 base at V and 4 bases at J, with 11 bases between the two ends. The CDR3 region is CASSLTGPSTGELFF. DNA of the CDR3: TGCGCCAGCAGCTTGACCGGCCCCAGCACCGGGGAGCTGTTTTTT.

The rearrangement links TRBV9 to TRBJ2-2; D remains ambiguous. The V and J ends lost 2 bases and 4 bases respectively, with 6 bases between them. Germline V gene sequence: CDR1 SGDLS, CDR2 YYNGEE. This CDR3 comprises 13 residues. The CDR3 protein is CASSVSFTGELFF. Written as DNA, the CDR3 is TGTGCCAGCAGCGTGAGTTTCACCGGGGAGCTGTTTTTT.

The chain uses TRBV7-2 and TRBJ1-1, with TRBD1 matching over 11 bases. The CDR3 covers 14 residues. V gave up 5 bases and J gave up 4 bases; unmatched junction bases: 3. CDR1 is SGHTA and CDR2 is FQGNSA in the germline V gene. The CDR3 nucleotides are TGTGCCAGCAGCGGACAGGGGGCAGGCACTGAAGCTTTCTTT. Its protein is CASSGQGAGTEAFF. Using reference TRBV7-2 and TRBJ1-1 for the parts outside the CDR3, the full variable domain is GAGVSQSPSNKVTEKGKDVELRCDPISGHTALYWYRQSLGQGLEFLIYFQGNSAPDKSGLPSDRFSAERTGGSVSTLTIQRTQQEDSAVYLCASSGQGAGTEAFFGQGTRLTVV.

The genes are TRBV23-1 and TRBJ2-7; the D gene is possibly TRBD1 (6 bases). TRBV23-1 is treated as an ORF (open reading frame) with a function not yet certain. The CDR3 totals 15 residues. V lost 3 bases, J lost 2 bases, and 14 bases lay in between. In nucleotides, the CDR3 is TGCGCCAGCAGTCACCCCAGGGGAAAGGCCTACGAGCAGTACTTC. Its translation: CASSHPRGKAYEQYF.

The chain links TRBV7-2 to TRBJ2-7; maybe TRBD1 (6 bases). The V gene lost 5 bases and the J gene lost 0 bases, with 14 bases spanning the gap. Per germline, CDR1 SGHTA and CDR2 FQGNSA. The CDR3 extends over 15 amino acids. As DNA, the CDR3 is TGTGCCAGCAGCACCCAACAGGGAAGCTCCTACGAGCAGTACTTC. As protein: CASSTQQGSSYEQYF.

The chain employs TRBV5-1 and TRBJ1-1; 7 bases are shared with TRBD1. J lost 5 bases, V lost 0 bases, and 10 bases had no gene match. This CDR3 contains 16 residues. CDR1 is SGHRS and CDR2 is YFSETQ in the germline V gene. The DNA for the CDR3 is TGCGCCAGCAGCTTGGTGGCAGGGGGTCTGGGTACTGAAGCTTTCTTT. This gives the protein CASSLVAGGLGTEAFF. The whole variable domain, remainder taken from reference TRBV5-1 and TRBJ1-1, is KAGVTQTPRYLIKTRGQQVTLSCSPISGHRSVSWYQQTPGQGLQFLFEYFSETQRNKGNFPGRFSGRQFSNSRSEMNVSTLELGDSALYLCASSLVAGGLGTEAFFGQGTRLTVV.

The rearrangement joins TRBV6-1 to TRBJ1-4; TRBD1 is a possible D gene (6 bases). Trimming left V 2 bases short and J 10 bases short, with 14 bases between. Germline loops: CDR1 MNHNS, CDR2 SASEGT. CDR3 length equals 14 residues. CDR3 residues: CASSEWGTNRKLFF. CDR3 nucleotides: TGTGCCAGCAGTGAATGGGGGACAAACAGAAAACTGTTTTTT.

The rearrangement links TRBV28 to TRBJ1-5, with TRBD1 matching 8 bases. The CDR3 length is 15 residues. The germline gives CDR1 MDHEN, CDR2 SYDVKM. Unmatched junction bases numbered 6, after V lost 7 bases and J lost 1 base. CDR3 protein: CASTLQGASNQPQHF. The CDR3 nucleotides read TGTGCCAGCACCCTGCAGGGGGCGAGCAATCAGCCCCAGCATTTT.

A remark on this clone: The junction does not match germline at one end; this may be a read error. The V call is TRBV7-9, the J call TRBJ2-1; a weak D match, TRBD1 (5 bases). Germline CDR1 is SEHNR and CDR2 is FQNEAQ (reference sequence). The CDR3 sequence is 14 residues long. The chain's CDR3 is CASSLGATGGEQFF. In nucleotides, the CDR3 is TGTGCCAGCAGTTTAGGGGCTACCGGCGGTGAGCAGTTCTTC. Supplemented by reference TRBV7-9 and TRBJ2-1, the full variable domain reads DTGVSQNPRHKITKRGQNVTFRCDPISEHNRLYWYRQTLGQGPEFLTYFQNEAQLEKSRLLSDRFSAERPKGSFSTLEIQRTEQGDSAMYLCASSLGATGGEQFFGPGTRLTVL.

The CDR3 loop reads CASSLMAGSSYEQYF. The CDR3 bases are TGTGCCAGCAGCCTGATGGCAGGGAGCTCCTACGAGCAGTACTTC. This chain connects TRBV9 to TRBJ2-7, with D possibly called TRBD1 or TRBD2 (5 bases each). The CDR3 consists of 15 residues. The germline V and J ends were trimmed by 4 bases and 0 bases, with 14 bases remaining between them. Germline CDR1 reads SGDLS; CDR2 reads YYNGEE.

This CDR3 is CASSRRGETQYF. The CDR3 DNA reads TGTGCCAGCAGCCGAAGGGGGGAGACCCAGTACTTC. The V gene is TRBV6-5, the J gene TRBJ2-5; a weak D match, TRBD1 (6 bases). The CDR3 is made up of 12 amino acids. Between the trimmed V and J ends, which lost 6 bases and 5 bases, there was a span of 10 bases. The germline gives CDR1 MNHEY, CDR2 SVGAGI.

Only one count was recorded for this clone. The CDR3 sequence: CASSSTGGRAFF. For the CDR3, the DNA is TGCGCCAGCAGCTCCACAGGGGGCCGAGCTTTCTTT. The V and J genes are TRBV5-1 and TRBJ1-1; 9 nucleotides match TRBD1. V was pared by 3 bases and J by 10 bases, with 4 bases of the junction left unmatched. This CDR3 has 12 residues. Germline V gene data show CDR1 as SGHRS and CDR2 as YFSETQ. Full variable domain (outside the CDR3, taken from reference TRBV5-1 and TRBJ1-1): KAGVTQTPRYLIKTRGQQVTLSCSPISGHRSVSWYQQTPGQGLQFLFEYFSETQRNKGNFPGRFSGRQFSNSRSEMNVSTLELGDSALYLCASSSTGGRAFFGQGTRLTVV.

The CDR3 loop is CASSLASRGEKLFF. CDR3 coding DNA: TGTGCCAGCAGCTTAGCGTCGCGCGGGGAAAAACTGTTTTTT. V usage is TRBV7-9 and J usage is TRBJ1-4; D is uncertain. Germline V gene data show CDR1 as SEHNR and CDR2 as FQNEAQ (reference sequence). The germline V and J ends were trimmed by 0 bases and 8 bases, with 10 bases remaining between them. CDR3 length: 14 amino acids. Variable domain in full (rest from reference TRBV7-9 and TRBJ1-4): DTGVSQNPRHKITKRGQNVTFRCDPISEHNRLYWYRQTLGQGPEFLTYFQNEAQLEKSRLLSDRFSAERPKGSFSTLEIQRTEQGDSAMYLCASSLASRGEKLFFGSGTQLSVL.

This sequence joins TRBV4-1 and TRBJ1-1, with no clear D. This CDR3 has 15 residues. The germline V and J ends were trimmed by 6 bases and 4 bases, with 18 bases remaining between them. CDR1 is MGHRA, CDR2 YSYEKL, per germline. CDR3 residues: CASRQTSSASTEAFF. The CDR3 DNA follows: TGCGCCAGCAGACAGACATCTTCCGCTAGCACTGAAGCTTTCTTT.

The chain has TRBV7-9 and TRBJ2-5; 8 positions match TRBD2. The V and J ends lost 5 bases and 4 bases, in that order; junction bases with no gene match: 12. The CDR3 contains 16 residues. Germline V gene sequence: CDR1 SEHNR, CDR2 FQNEAQ (reference sequence). The CDR3 sequence: CASSPPRAGGSETQYF. Here the CDR3 DNA reads TGTGCCAGCAGCCCTCCTCGGGCGGGGGGCTCAGAGACCCAGTACTTC.

Only a few counts were recorded for this clone. The chain recombines TRBV6-5 with TRBJ2-1, with TRBD2 matching 9 bases. The J segment lost 5 bases and the V segment lost 6 bases, leaving 8 bases of the junction unmatched. The germline V gene has CDR1 MNHEY and CDR2 SVGAGI. This CDR3 has 15 residues. CDR3 nucleotides: TGTGCCAGCAGACAGTCAGCGGGGGGCCACAATGAGCAGTTCTTC. It translates to CASRQSAGGHNEQFF.

V is TRBV5-1 and J is TRBJ1-1; D gene unclear. V was clipped by 4 bases and J by 0 bases, with 7 bases between them. The CDR3 length is 13 residues. Germline-derived CDR1 and CDR2 are SGHRS and YFSETQ. CDR3 sequence: CASSAAMNTEAFF. The CDR3 DNA follows: TGCGCCAGCAGCGCGGCAATGAACACTGAAGCTTTCTTT.

J is TRBJ1-5 and V is TRBV6-1; D not certain. Germline loops: CDR1 MNHNS, CDR2 SASEGT. Trimming cost V 2 bases and J 0 bases, with 11 bases left between them. The CDR3 is 16 residues long. The CDR3 DNA reads TGTGCCAGCAGTGAATCCGGACCTTATAGCAATCAGCCCCAGCATTTT. Translating gives CASSESGPYSNQPQHF.

This chain joins TRBV11-3 and TRBJ2-2, with TRBD1 matching over 9 bases. The length of the CDR3 is 15 residues. Trimming at V came to 5 bases and at J to 4 bases, leaving 5 bases not matched to a gene. Germline values: CDR1 SGHNT, CDR2 YENEEA. This CDR3 reads CASSPRTGVTGELFF. The CDR3 nucleotides are TGTGCCAGCAGCCCACGGACAGGGGTCACCGGGGAGCTGTTTTTT.

This clone has just a few counts. The chain employs TRBV5-1 and TRBJ1-4, with 11 positions matching TRBD1. This CDR3 region has 15 residues. The V gene's germline CDR1 is SGHRS and CDR2 YFSETQ. V lost 4 bases to trimming and J lost 7 bases; unmatched junction nucleotides: 6. CDR3 sequence (DNA): TGCGCCAGCAGCCCTTCGGGACAGGGGGGTGAAAAACTGTTTTTT. It is translated as CASSPSGQGGEKLFF.

The gene calls are TRBV12-3 or TRBV12-4 and TRBJ2-6, with D uncertain. CDR3 size: 13 residues. The germline V and J ends were trimmed by 8 bases and 1 base, with 6 bases remaining between them. The CDR3 here is CASLESGANVLTF. CDR3 bases: TGTGCCAGCCTCGAATCTGGGGCCAACGTCCTGACTTTC.

This clone was seen once. The chain couples TRBV6-6 to TRBJ1-5; 10 nucleotides align to TRBD1. The CDR3 extends over 16 amino acids. The ends lost 3 bases at V and 4 bases at J; junction bases unmatched: 6. Germline V gene data show CDR1 as MNHNY and CDR2 as SVGAGI (reference sequence). CDR3 DNA: TGTGCCAGCAGTTATCCGGGACAGGGGTTAAATCAGCCCCAGCATTTT. It is translated as CASSYPGQGLNQPQHF.

The chain uses TRBV9 and TRBJ2-7; 7 bases line up with TRBD1. Germline CDR1 SGDLS, CDR2 YYNGEE. The V gene end was trimmed by 3 bases and the J gene end by 5 bases; junction bases not matched to a gene: 5. The CDR3 is 13 amino acids. CDR3 sequence: CASSGDRSHEQYF. The CDR3 DNA sequence: TGTGCCAGCAGCGGGGACAGATCCCACGAGCAGTACTTC.

The J gene is TRBJ2-7, the V gene TRBV28; TRBD1 might be the D (6 bases). Trimming took 5 bases from V and 4 from J, leaving 12 bases between them. The CDR3 sequence is 13 residues long. The germline V gene has CDR1 MDHEN and CDR2 SYDVKM. The CDR3 DNA sequence: TGTGCCAGCAGTCAACGGACAGATTACGAGCAGTACTTC. Protein: CASSQRTDYEQYF.

This clone was counted a single time. The V call is TRBV11-3, the J call TRBJ2-1; no clear D. Trimming pared 5 bases from V and 6 bases from J, leaving 8 bases between. Germline CDR1 SGHNT, CDR2 YENEEA. The CDR3 totals 12 residues. The CDR3 sequence: CASSVVSNEQFF. CDR3 sequence (DNA): TGTGCCAGCAGCGTCGTCTCCAATGAGCAGTTCTTC.

The CDR3 coding sequence is TGTGCCAGCAGTTTGAAACTCACAGGGGAGCAGTACTTC. It codes for CASSLKLTGEQYF. The rearrangement uses TRBV27 and TRBJ2-7; the D gene is possibly TRBD1 (6 bases). V lost 3 bases to trimming and J lost 7 bases, with 13 bases between them. The CDR3 consists of 13 residues. The germline V gene has CDR1 MNHEY and CDR2 SMNVEV (reference sequence).

V and J are TRBV19 and TRBJ1-1; weak D call: TRBD1 (6 bases). This CDR3 is 14 amino acids long. CDR1 and CDR2 from the germline V gene are LNHDA and SQIVND (reference sequence). Trimming removed 5 bases from V and 7 bases from J, with 17 bases in between. In nucleotides, the CDR3 is TGTGCCAGTAGTCAACAGGGTAGAGGGAATGAAGCTTTCTTT. Translated: CASSQQGRGNEAFF.

The chain recombines TRBV4-1 with TRBJ1-2, with 9 bases aligning to TRBD1. Germline lookup yields CDR1 MGHRA and CDR2 YSYEKL. The V and J ends lost 5 bases and 7 bases, in that order; junction bases with no gene match: 11. The CDR3 totals 15 residues. The CDR3 sequence: CASSAPGQGAGGYTF. In DNA form, the CDR3 reads TGCGCCAGCAGCGCCCCGGGACAGGGAGCAGGTGGCTACACCTTC.

The genes are TRBV5-5 and TRBJ2-7, with D uncertain. Trimming took off 4 bases at V and 4 bases at J, with 6 bases between the two ends. The germline V gene encodes CDR1 SGHKS and CDR2 YYEKEE (reference sequence). This CDR3 is built from 11 residues. The CDR3 loop is CASSNGYEQYF. DNA for the CDR3: TGTGCCAGCAGCAATGGGTACGAGCAGTACTTC.